The 3 T cell receptor beta chains reported below all come from one sample, sequenced in a study of blood T cells in healthy people across ages (dated by TCRdb to the mid-2010s). The method was 5' RACE. Sequencing was carried out with an Illumina HiSeq 2500. A second PCR of about 7 to 12 cycles was run with a J-beta primer mix and a sample-barcoded 5' primer. TCRdb trimmed public reads at Q25 via fastp, called clones via MiXCR and kept in-frame beta chains. CDR3 protein duplicates are merged, each entry listing the most common genes and DNA. The sample data list hundreds of thousands of distinct CDR3 sequences, and around 45% of these were observed just once. Jointly, the top ten make up approximately 20% of the sample. The source material was blood. The receptors originated from a man aged 55 to 69 in good health.

The sample holds one count of this clonotype. This sequence joins TRBV7-3 and TRBJ1-5, with a weak D call TRBD1 (5 bases). Germline V lookup: CDR1 SGHTA, CDR2 FQGTGA. V was pared by 5 bases and J by 2 bases, with 22 bases between. The CDR3 loop spans 18 amino acids. This CDR3 is CASSQARGIGFRNQPQHF. In DNA form, the CDR3 reads TGTGCCAGCAGCCAAGCGCGGGGGATAGGCTTCCGCAATCAGCCCCAGCATTTT.

The rearrangement uses TRBV27 and TRBJ2-7, with D tentatively TRBD1 (6 bases). This CDR3 spans 15 amino acids. CDR1 is MNHEY and CDR2 is SMNVEV in the germline V gene (reference sequence). The V and J ends lost 2 bases and 0 bases respectively, with 11 bases between them. The CDR3 reads CASSLADSVSYEQYF. DNA for the CDR3: TGTGCCAGCAGTTTAGCGGACAGCGTCTCCTACGAGCAGTACTTC.

This clonotype was seen a few times. The chain combines TRBV30 with TRBJ2-3; no reliable D call. V was trimmed by 2 bases and J by 6 bases, leaving 12 bases between them. The CDR3 consists of 13 residues. Germline V gene sequence: CDR1 GTSNPN, CDR2 SVGIG (reference sequence). CDR3 bases: TGTGCCTGGAGTCGTGGTTACCCGGATACGCAGTATTTT. Translated: CAWSRGYPDTQYF.